This passage covers 8 T cell receptor beta chains from one sample sequenced in a study of CD8+CD57+ T cells in acquired aplastic anemia. Genomic DNA constituted the template upon which TCR beta VDJ and CDR3 profiling was performed. TCRdb recomputed calls from the reads with MiXCR, one row per CDR3 protein. The sample shows about 160,000 distinct CDR3 sequences, approximately 44% of them seen only once. Sequencing was done on a sample of sorted CD4+, CD8+, or CD8+CD57+ T cells (not recorded which) from PBMCs. The receptor source for this set is a human donor in good health.

V gene TRBV2 combines with J gene TRBJ2-1; D not certain. The length of the CDR3 is 12 residues. Deletions cut 9 bases from V and 4 bases from J, with 10 bases between. Germline CDR1 is SNHLY and CDR2 is FYNNEI. For the CDR3, the DNA is TGTGCCAGTAGTATAGTATACAATGAGCAGTTCTTC. Its protein is CASSIVYNEQFF.

This clonotype was detected many times. The genes are TRBV12-3 or TRBV12-4 and TRBJ1-3; tentatively, D is TRBD1 (5 bases). This CDR3 has 15 amino acids. V shed 6 bases and J shed 4 bases, with 16 bases lying between them. CDR3 sequence: CASSQTGTRGNTIYF. The CDR3 nucleotides are TGTGCCAGCAGCCAAACCGGGACCCGCGGAAACACCATATATTTT.

This clonotype has ten or more counts. The chain employs TRBV12-3 or TRBV12-4 and TRBJ2-7; 7 bases match TRBD1. The V and J ends lost 5 bases and 3 bases, in that order; junction bases with no gene match: 4. The CDR3 spans 13 residues. The CDR3 DNA reads TGTGCCAGCAGTCAGGGACAGTACTACGAGCAGTACTTC. Its translation: CASSQGQYYEQYF.

The rearrangement uses TRBV7-6 and TRBJ2-6; 7 nucleotides match TRBD1. The CDR3 runs to 20 residues. Germline V gives CDR1 SGHVS, CDR2 FNYEAQ. V gave up 0 bases and J gave up 0 bases; unmatched junction bases: 11. This CDR3 is CASSLARAGTEFSGANVLTF. In DNA, the CDR3 is TGTGCCAGCAGCTTAGCGCGGGCCGGGACAGAGTTCTCTGGGGCCAACGTCCTGACTTTC.

This clonotype occurred many times. The V gene is TRBV5-1, the J gene TRBJ2-7; D not resolved. The V gene lost 2 bases and the J gene lost 2 bases, with 11 bases spanning the gap. The CDR3 length is 14 residues. Germline loops: CDR1 SGHRS, CDR2 YFSETQ. Here the CDR3 reads CASSLTTGTYEQYF. CDR3 nucleotides: TGCGCCAGCAGCTTAACTACCGGCACCTACGAGCAGTACTTC.

In this sample, this clonotype turned up many times. The chain has TRBV5-1 and TRBJ2-3; D gene ambiguous. V lost 0 bases and J lost 3, with 8 bases in between. This CDR3 is built from 14 residues. The germline V gene encodes CDR1 SGHRS and CDR2 YFSETQ. Here the CDR3 reads CASSLESETDTQYF. DNA for the CDR3: TGCGCCAGCAGCTTGGAGAGCGAGACAGATACGCAGTATTTT.

This clonotype was observed at least ten times. CDR3 nucleotide sequence: TGTGCCAGCAGCCCCACGACGGCCACAGATACGCAGTATTTT. Its protein product is CASSPTTATDTQYF. The chain joins TRBV7-2 to TRBJ2-3; D not certain. The CDR3 sequence is 14 residues long. The V gene's germline CDR1 is SGHTA and CDR2 FQGNSA. With 5 bases removed from V and 2 bases from J, the gap between germline ends came to 11 bases.

This chain uses TRBV7-9 with TRBJ2-7; the D is unclear. Germline CDR1 reads SEHNR; CDR2 reads FQNEAQ (reference sequence). Trimming removed 4 bases at V and 4 bases at J, with 17 bases between. CDR3 length: 15 amino acids. The CDR3 is CASSSSMGLGYEQYF. CDR3 nucleotides: TGTGCCAGCAGCTCCTCGATGGGTCTAGGTTACGAGCAGTACTTC.